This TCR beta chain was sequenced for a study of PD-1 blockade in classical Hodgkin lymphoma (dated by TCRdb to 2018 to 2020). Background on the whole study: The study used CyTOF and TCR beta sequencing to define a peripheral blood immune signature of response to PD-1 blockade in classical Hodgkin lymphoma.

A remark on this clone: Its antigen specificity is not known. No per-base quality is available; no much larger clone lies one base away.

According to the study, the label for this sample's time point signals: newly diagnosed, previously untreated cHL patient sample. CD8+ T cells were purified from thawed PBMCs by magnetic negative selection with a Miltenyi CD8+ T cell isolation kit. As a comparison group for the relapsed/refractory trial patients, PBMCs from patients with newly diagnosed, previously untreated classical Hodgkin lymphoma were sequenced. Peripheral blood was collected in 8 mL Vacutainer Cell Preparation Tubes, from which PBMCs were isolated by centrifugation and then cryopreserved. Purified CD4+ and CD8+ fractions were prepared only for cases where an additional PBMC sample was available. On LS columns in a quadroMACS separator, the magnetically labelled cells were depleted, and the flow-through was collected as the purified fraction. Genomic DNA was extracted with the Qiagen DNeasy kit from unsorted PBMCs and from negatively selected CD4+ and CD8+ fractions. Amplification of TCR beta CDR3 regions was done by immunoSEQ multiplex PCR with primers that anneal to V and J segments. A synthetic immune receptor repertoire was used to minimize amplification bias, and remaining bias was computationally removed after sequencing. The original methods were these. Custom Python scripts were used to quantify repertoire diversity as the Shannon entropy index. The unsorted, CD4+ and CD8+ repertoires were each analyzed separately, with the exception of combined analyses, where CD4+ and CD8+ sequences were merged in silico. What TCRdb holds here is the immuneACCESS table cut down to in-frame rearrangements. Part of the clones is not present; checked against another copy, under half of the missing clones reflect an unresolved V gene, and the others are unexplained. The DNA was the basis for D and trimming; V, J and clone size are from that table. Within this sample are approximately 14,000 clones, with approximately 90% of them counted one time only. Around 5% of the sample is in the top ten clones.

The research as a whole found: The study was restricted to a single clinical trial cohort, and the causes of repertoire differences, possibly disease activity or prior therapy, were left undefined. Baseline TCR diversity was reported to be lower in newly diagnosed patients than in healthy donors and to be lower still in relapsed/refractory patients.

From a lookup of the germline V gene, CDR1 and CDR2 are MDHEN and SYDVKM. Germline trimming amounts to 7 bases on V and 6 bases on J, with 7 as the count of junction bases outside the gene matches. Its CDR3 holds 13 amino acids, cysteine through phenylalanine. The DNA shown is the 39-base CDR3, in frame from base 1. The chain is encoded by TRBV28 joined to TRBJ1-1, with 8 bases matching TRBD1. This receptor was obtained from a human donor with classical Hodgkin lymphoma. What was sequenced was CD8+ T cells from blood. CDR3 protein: CASTDRTGPEAFF. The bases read TGTGCCAGCACCGACCGGACAGGGCCTGAAGCTTTCTTT. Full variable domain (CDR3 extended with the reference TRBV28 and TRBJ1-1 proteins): DVKVTQSSRYLVKRTGEKVFLECVQDMDHENMFWYRQDPGLGLRLIYFSYDVKMKEKGDIPEGYSVSREKKERFSLILESASTNQTSMYLCASTDRTGPEAFFGQGTRLTVV.